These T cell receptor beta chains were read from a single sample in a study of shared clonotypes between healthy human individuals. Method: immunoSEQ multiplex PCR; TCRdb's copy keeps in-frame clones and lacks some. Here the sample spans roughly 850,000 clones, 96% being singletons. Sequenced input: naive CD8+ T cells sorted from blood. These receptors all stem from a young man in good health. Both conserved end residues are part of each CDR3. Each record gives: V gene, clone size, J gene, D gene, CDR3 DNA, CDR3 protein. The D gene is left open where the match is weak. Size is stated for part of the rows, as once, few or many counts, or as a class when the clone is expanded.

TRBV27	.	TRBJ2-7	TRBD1	TGTGCCAGCAGTTTGGGGACAGGTTATCACGAGCAGTACTTC	CASSLGTGYHEQYF
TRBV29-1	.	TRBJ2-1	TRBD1	TGCAGCGTTGAAGTTCGCTGGACAGGGTTCGATGAGCAGTTCTTC	CSVEVRWTGFDEQFF
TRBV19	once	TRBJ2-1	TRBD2	TGTGCCAGTACCAATCTAGCGGGAGTAGATCATGAGCAGTTCTTC	CASTNLAGVDHEQFF
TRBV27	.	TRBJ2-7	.	TGTGCCAGCAGTTCCCGGAGGGGGCGGTCCTCCTACGAGCAGTACTTC	CASSSRRGRSSYEQYF
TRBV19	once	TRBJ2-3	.	TGTGCCACCCAAAAACGCACCGGGACACGAGACGTTACGCAGTATTTT	CATQKRTGTRDVTQYF
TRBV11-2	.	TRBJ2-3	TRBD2	TGTGCCAGCAGCCTAGCGGGCCTCACAGATACGCAGTATTTT	CASSLAGLTDTQYF
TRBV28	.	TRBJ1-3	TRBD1	TGTGCCAGCAGGAGGACAGGGGTTGGAAACACCATATATTTT	CASRRTGVGNTIYF
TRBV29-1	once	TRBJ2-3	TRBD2	TGCAGCGTTGAAGATCCTAGCGGGAGAAGGGTAGATACGCAGTATTTT	CSVEDPSGRRVDTQYF
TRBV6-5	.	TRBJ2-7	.	TGTGCCAGCAGTTACTCGGGGCAAACTGGGGAGCAGTACTTC	CASSYSGQTGEQYF
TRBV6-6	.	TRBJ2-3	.	TGTGCCAGCAGACCCCAAGGAGGGAGGAGCACAGATACGCAGTATTTT	CASRPQGGRSTDTQYF
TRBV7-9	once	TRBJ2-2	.	TGTGCCAGCAGCCCCCCCGGGCACGTCAACACCGGGGAGCTGTTTTTT	CASSPPGHVNTGELFF
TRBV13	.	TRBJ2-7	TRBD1	TGTGCCAGCAGCTTTTGGGGACAGGGCCACTACGAGCAGTACTTC	CASSFWGQGHYEQYF
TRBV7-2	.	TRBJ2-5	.	TGTGCCAGCAGCCAGCGGTGGACTACTCAAGAGACCCAGTACTTC	CASSQRWTTQETQYF
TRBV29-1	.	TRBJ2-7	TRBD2	TGCAGCGTTGTAATCCAGGGAGGGTACGAGCAGTACTTC	CSVVIQGGYEQYF
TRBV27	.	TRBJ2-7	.	TGTGCCAGCAGTTTATCGGCACTCAATACCTACGAGCAGTACTTC	CASSLSALNTYEQYF
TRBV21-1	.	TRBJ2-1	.	TGTGCCAGCAGCCCCCTCCCTTATACCGGGACTAGCGGGAGTGTTTACCAGTTCTTC	CASSPLPYTGTSGSVYQFF
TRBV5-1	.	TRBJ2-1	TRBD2	TGCGCCAGCAGCCTGGGACTAGCGGGAGCCAATGAGCAGTTCTTC	CASSLGLAGANEQFF
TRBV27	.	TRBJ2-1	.	TGTGCCAGCGGCTACAATGAGCAGTTCTTC	CASGYNEQFF
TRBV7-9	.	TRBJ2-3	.	TGTGCCAGCAGCTTTAGGGAAGATACGCAGTATTTT	CASSFREDTQYF
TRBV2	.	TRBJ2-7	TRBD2	TGTGCCAGCAAAGAGGGAGGACTAGCGGGGGCACCCTACGAGCAGTACTTC	CASKEGGLAGAPYEQYF
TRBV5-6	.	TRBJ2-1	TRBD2	TGTGCCAGCAGCTTGCCTCAACTAGCGGGGCCCTACAGGCAGTTCTTC	CASSLPQLAGPYRQFF
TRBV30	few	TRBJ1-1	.	TGTGCCTGGAGTGTACCGGTGGATGAAGCTTTCTTT	CAWSVPVDEAFF
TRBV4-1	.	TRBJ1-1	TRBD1	TGCGCCAGCAGCCAAGTAAGTTGGGACAGGGGTAAAACTGAAGCTTTCTTT	CASSQVSWDRGKTEAFF
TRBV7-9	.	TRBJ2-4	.	TGTGCCAGCAGCTCCGGGCCTGGGGACATTCAGTACTTC	CASSSGPGDIQYF
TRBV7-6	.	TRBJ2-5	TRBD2	TGTGCCAGCAGCTTAGACGGGAGGAGGGAACCCTCCACGGAAGAGACCCAGTACTTC	CASSLDGRREPSTEETQYF
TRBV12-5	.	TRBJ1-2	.	TGTGCTAGTGGTTTGTTCACTTCGGACGGCTATGGCTACACCTTC	CASGLFTSDGYGYTF
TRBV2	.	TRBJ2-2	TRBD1	TGTGCCACCGGGACAGCCCAACGAGGGGAGCTGTTTTTT	CATGTAQRGELFF
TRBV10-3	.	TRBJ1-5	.	TGTGCCATCAGTGAGTCGTCTTATCAGCCCCAGCATTTT	CAISESSYQPQHF
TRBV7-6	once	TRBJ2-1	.	TGTGCCAGCAGCCCCGAGGCGTCTGGTGCCTACAATGAGCAGTTCTTC	CASSPEASGAYNEQFF
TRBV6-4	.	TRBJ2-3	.	TGTGCCAGCAGTGAAAGGGGACAAGGCACAGATACGCAGTATTTT	CASSERGQGTDTQYF
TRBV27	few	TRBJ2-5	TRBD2	TGTGCCAGCAGTTTATTTACGGGAGGGCAAGAGACCCAGTACTTC	CASSLFTGGQETQYF
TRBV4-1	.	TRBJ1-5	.	TGCGCCAGCAGCCAAGGTGAGAATCAGCCCCAGCATTTT	CASSQGENQPQHF
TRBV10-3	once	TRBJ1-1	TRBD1	TGTGCCATCAGTGGCCCGGGACAGGGAGGCCCTGAAGCTTTCTTT	CAISGPGQGGPEAFF
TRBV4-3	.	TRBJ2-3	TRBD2	TGCGCCAGCAGCCAACGGCTAGCGGACTACACAGATACGCAGTATTTT	CASSQRLADYTDTQYF
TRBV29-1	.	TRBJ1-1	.	TGCAGCGTTGAAGATGGCACAGTGAACACTGAAGCTTTCTTT	CSVEDGTVNTEAFF
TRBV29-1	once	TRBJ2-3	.	TGCAGCGTTGAAGATCGGCAGGGGAAAGATACGCAGTATTTT	CSVEDRQGKDTQYF
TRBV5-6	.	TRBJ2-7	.	TGTGCCAGCAGCTTGAATCCTTACTCCTACGAGCAGTACTTC	CASSLNPYSYEQYF
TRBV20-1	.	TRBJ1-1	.	TGCAGTGCTAGTACTTACACTGAAGCTTTCTTT	CSASTYTEAFF
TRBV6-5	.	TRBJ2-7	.	TGTGCCAGCAGTTACTCAGGCCGTTCCTACGAGCAGTACTTC	CASSYSGRSYEQYF
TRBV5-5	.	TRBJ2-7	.	TGTGCCAGCAGCTTGTCCCCCAGGGTGGAGCAGTACTTC	CASSLSPRVEQYF
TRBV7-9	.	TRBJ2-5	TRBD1	TGTGCCAGCAGCATCCGGGACAGCAACTTACTTCAAGAGACCCAGTACTTC	CASSIRDSNLLQETQYF
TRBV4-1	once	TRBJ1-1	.	TGCGCCAGCAGCCAAGTGGGGCAGGGCTTGAACACTGAAGCTTTCTTT	CASSQVGQGLNTEAFF
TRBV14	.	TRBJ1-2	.	TGTGCCAGCAGCCAAGAGATTTTCAGCAACTATGGCTACACCTTC	CASSQEIFSNYGYTF
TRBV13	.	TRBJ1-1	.	TGTGCCAGCAGCTTAGAGGTTATGAACACTGAAGCTTTCTTT	CASSLEVMNTEAFF
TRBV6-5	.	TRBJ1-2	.	TGTGCCAGCAGTTACACAGGGTCATCGAACTATGGCTACACCTTC	CASSYTGSSNYGYTF
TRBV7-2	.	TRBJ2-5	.	TGTGCCAGCAGCCCCCCGGGATCCAAAGAGACCCAGTACTTC	CASSPPGSKETQYF
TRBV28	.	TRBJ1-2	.	TGTGCCAGCACCACTAGGGACTTTGGGGTACGTGGCTACACCTTC	CASTTRDFGVRGYTF
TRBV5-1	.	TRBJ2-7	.	TGCGCCAGCAGGGACGGGGGACTCCACGAGCAGTACTTC	CASRDGGLHEQYF
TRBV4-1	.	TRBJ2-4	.	TGCGCCAGCAGCGACACTGATTTAGCCAAAAACATTCAGTACTTC	CASSDTDLAKNIQYF
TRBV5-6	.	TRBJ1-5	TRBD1	TGTGCCAGCAGCCCTGGGACAGGGGTTCAGCCCCAGCATTTT	CASSPGTGVQPQHF
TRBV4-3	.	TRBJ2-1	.	TGCGCCAGCAGCTACCTCGGTGGGGGAGAGCAGTTCTTC	CASSYLGGGEQFF
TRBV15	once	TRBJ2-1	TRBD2	TGTGCCACCAGCAGAAGACAAGGACTAGCGGCTTACAATGAGCAGTTCTTC	CATSRRQGLAAYNEQFF
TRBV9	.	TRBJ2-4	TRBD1	TGTGCCAGCAGCGTAGGTCAGGGGGAAAACATTCAGTACTTC	CASSVGQGENIQYF
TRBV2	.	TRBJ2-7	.	TGTGCCAGCAGTGAATATAGGGGGGCCTCCTACGAGCAGTACTTC	CASSEYRGASYEQYF
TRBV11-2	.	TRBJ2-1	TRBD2	TGTGCCAGCAGCTTAACCGTGGCTAGCGGCTACAATGAGCAGTTCTTC	CASSLTVASGYNEQFF